These 2 T cell receptor beta chains originate from one sample sequenced in a study of regulatory T cells in long-lasting Graves disease. The time point here: newly diagnosed GD, antithyroid drugs for less than 3 months. The TCR library was made from RNA extracted from PBMCs. Relying on iRepertoire HTBI primers and Arm-PCR of CDR3 regions, the team built TCR beta libraries. One entry per CDR3 protein results from TCRdb running MiXCR on the multiplex PCR reads. The sample lists 500,000 or so distinct CDR3 sequences; approximately 14% were seen once. The same sample was also used in a study of T cells in Graves' hyperthyroidism and ophthalmopathy.

Material: peripheral blood mononuclear cells (PBMCs), obtained at new diagnosis, from a patient treated with antithyroid drugs. These receptors came from a woman between 50 and 59 years old with Graves disease.

At least ten counts were recorded for this clonotype. V and J are TRBV6-1 and TRBJ2-1, with D possibly matching TRBD2 (5 bases). In germline, CDR1 is MNHNS, CDR2 SASEGT. CDR3 size: 12 residues. The CDR3 DNA is TGTGCGGTGGGAGACCCCTACAATGAGCAGTTCTTC. This gives the protein CAVGDPYNEQFF.

This clonotype has only a few counts. J is TRBJ1-2 and V is TRBV11-2, with D perhaps TRBD1 (6 bases). CDR1 and CDR2 (germline): SGHAT, FQNNGV. Trimming shortened V by 0 bases and J by 4 bases, and 12 bases separated the two germline ends. The CDR3 spans 15 residues. CDR3 coding DNA: TGTGCCAGCAGCTTAGATGGGGGGCAGCGCTATGGCTACACCTTC. Its translation: CASSLDGGQRYGYTF.